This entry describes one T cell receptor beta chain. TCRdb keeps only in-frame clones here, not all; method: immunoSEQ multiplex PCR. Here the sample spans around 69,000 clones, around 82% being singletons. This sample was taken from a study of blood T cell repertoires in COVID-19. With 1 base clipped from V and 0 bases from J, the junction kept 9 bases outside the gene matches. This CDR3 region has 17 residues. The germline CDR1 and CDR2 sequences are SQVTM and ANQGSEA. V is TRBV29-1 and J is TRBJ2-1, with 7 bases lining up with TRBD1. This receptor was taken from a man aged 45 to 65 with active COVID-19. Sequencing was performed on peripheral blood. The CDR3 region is CSVEGPRDRSSYNEQFF. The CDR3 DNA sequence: TGCAGCGTTGAAGGACCGAGGGACAGAAGCTCCTACAATGAGCAGTTCTTC.